These 24 T cell receptor beta chains originate from one sample sequenced in a study of T cell responses to AZD1222 COVID-19 vaccine. Repertoires were generated with immunoSEQ multiplex PCR, while TCRdb's copy carries only in-frame clones and drops some. This sample carries about 140,000 clones, 70% to 90% of them seen once, and the ten largest clones take 7.5% to 8.5%. The sequencing used peripheral blood, collected on day 0 of AZD1222 vaccination. The receptor source for this set is an adult in good health.

This chain joins TRBV5-1 and TRBJ2-1; 13 bases map to TRBD2. The CDR3 length is 17 residues. The V segment lost 0 bases and the J segment 8 bases; nucleotides outside the gene matches: 8. The germline gives CDR1 SGHRS, CDR2 YFSETQ. CDR3 DNA sequence: TGCGCCAGCAGCTTGGGAGGACTAGCGGGAGTTAGGGATGAGCAGTTCTTC. This translates into CASSLGGLAGVRDEQFF.

The chain combines TRBV5-1 with TRBJ2-2; D is ambiguous. The germline gives CDR1 SGHRS, CDR2 YFSETQ. This CDR3 is built from 13 residues. Trimming took off 5 bases at V and 3 bases at J, with 8 bases between the two ends. For the CDR3, the DNA is TGCGCCAGCAGTTTTACATACACCGGGGAGCTGTTTTTT. It specifies CASSFTYTGELFF.

V usage is TRBV27 and J usage is TRBJ2-2, with D hard to call. Germline V gives CDR1 MNHEY, CDR2 SMNVEV (reference sequence). Trimming pared 2 bases from V and 2 bases from J, leaving 3 bases between. The CDR3 has 13 residues. The DNA of the CDR3 is TGTGCCAGCAGTTTAAGAAACACCGGGGAGCTGTTTTTT. This encodes CASSLRNTGELFF.

This chain uses TRBV29-1 with TRBJ2-7; D not resolved. Germline V gene lookup returns CDR1 SQVTM and CDR2 ANQGSEA. The length of the CDR3 is 13 residues. V was shortened by 1 base and J by 2 bases, with 9 bases between the two germline ends. The CDR3 protein is CSVEGGRPYEQYF. The CDR3 region has the DNA TGCAGCGTTGAAGGTGGCCGGCCCTACGAGCAGTACTTC.

V and J are TRBV7-9 and TRBJ2-5, with unresolved D. Germline V gives CDR1 SEHNR, CDR2 FQNEAQ (reference sequence). The length of the CDR3 is 13 residues. V was pared by 4 bases and J by 4 bases, with 10 bases between. Here the CDR3 DNA reads TGTGCCAGCAGCTCACAAGGTCGAGAGACCCAGTACTTC. Amino acids: CASSSQGRETQYF.

The V and J genes are TRBV11-3 and TRBJ2-2; 9 nucleotides line up with TRBD1. This CDR3 has 15 amino acids. The germline V gene has CDR1 SGHNT and CDR2 YENEEA. The ends lost 5 bases at V and 4 bases at J; junction bases unmatched: 5. The CDR3 sequence is CASSPGQGRTGELFF. The CDR3 region has the DNA TGTGCCAGCAGCCCGGGACAGGGACGCACCGGGGAGCTGTTTTTT.

The rearrangement joins TRBV4-2 to TRBJ1-1; weak D call: TRBD1 (5 bases). The CDR3 has 15 amino acids. Trimming left V 0 bases short and J 5 bases short, with 13 bases between. Germline V gene data show CDR1 as LGHNA and CDR2 as YNFKEQ. CDR3 residues: CASSQDTQGRTEAFF. The CDR3 DNA sequence: TGTGCCAGCAGCCAAGATACCCAGGGTCGAACTGAAGCTTTCTTT.

The J gene is TRBJ2-1, the V gene TRBV11-2; 9 nucleotides line up with TRBD2. The CDR3 extends over 17 amino acids. Trimming cost V 5 bases and J 4 bases; bases outside gene matches: 12. Per germline, CDR1 SGHAT and CDR2 FQNNGV. The CDR3 nucleotides are TGTGCCAGCAGCGTTCTCCTTAGCGGGAGTGGTTACAATGAGCAGTTCTTC. Protein sequence: CASSVLLSGSGYNEQFF.

The rearrangement uses TRBV25-1 and TRBJ1-3, with a weak D call TRBD1 (6 bases). CDR3 length: 15 amino acids. V was cut by 6 bases and J by 0 bases, with 12 bases left in between. CDR1 MGHDK and CDR2 SYGVNS come from the germline V gene. CDR3 residues: CASRGGQASGNTIYF. The CDR3 DNA reads as TGTGCCAGCAGGGGGGGGCAGGCCTCTGGAAACACCATATATTTT.

The rearrangement uses TRBV4-2 and TRBJ2-1, with D perhaps TRBD1 (6 bases). This CDR3 has 14 residues. Per the germline V gene, CDR1 is LGHNA and CDR2 is YNFKEQ. V was trimmed by 0 bases and J by 7 bases, leaving 10 bases between them. The CDR3 loop reads CASSQESRGNEQFF. The CDR3 DNA sequence: TGTGCCAGCAGCCAAGAGTCTAGGGGGAATGAGCAGTTCTTC.

In DNA form, the CDR3 reads TGTGCCAGCTCTCCTCAGCCGGGACACGGCTATGGCTACACCTTC. Amino acids: CASSPQPGHGYGYTF. J is TRBJ1-2 and V is TRBV18, with a tentative D call TRBD1 (6 bases). Per germline, CDR1 KGHSH and CDR2 LQKENI. The CDR3 sequence is 15 residues long. V lost 6 bases, J lost 4 bases, and 18 bases lay in between. Variable domain in full (rest from reference TRBV18 and TRBJ1-2): NAGVMQNPRHLVRRRGQEARLRCSPMKGHSHVYWYRQLPEEGLKFMVYLQKENIIDESGMPKERFSAEFPKEGPSILRIQQVVRGDSAAYFCASSPQPGHGYGYTFGSGTRLTVV.

The V call is TRBV19, the J call TRBJ1-5, with D uncertain. The length of the CDR3 is 17 residues. The V and J ends lost 4 bases and 3 bases respectively, with 19 bases between them. Per the germline V gene, CDR1 is LNHDA and CDR2 is SQIVND (reference sequence). CDR3 in amino acids: CASSSPFYAWFNQPQHF. As DNA, the CDR3 is TGTGCCAGTAGTAGCCCATTTTACGCTTGGTTCAATCAGCCCCAGCATTTT.

V gene TRBV2 combines with J gene TRBJ1-1; TRBD1 aligns across 7 bases. Losses at the gene ends were 6 bases for V and 5 bases for J; bases not matched to a gene: 6. From germline, CDR1 is SNHLY and CDR2 FYNNEI. This CDR3 region has 13 residues. The CDR3 nucleotides read TGTGCCAGCAGACAGGGGTGGGGGACTGAAGCTTTCTTT. Translating it yields CASRQGWGTEAFF.

The chain is built from TRBV2 and TRBJ2-4, with TRBD2 identical over 9 bases. Unmatched junction bases numbered 7, after V lost 7 bases and J lost 6 bases. This CDR3 contains 14 residues. Germline-derived CDR1 and CDR2 are SNHLY and FYNNEI. In DNA form, the CDR3 reads TGTGCCAGCACCCTCAATAGCGGGGGAAACATTCAGTACTTC. The encoded protein is CASTLNSGGNIQYF.

The chain recombines TRBV27 with TRBJ1-2; 7 bases are a match to TRBD1. In germline, CDR1 is MNHEY, CDR2 SMNVEV (reference sequence). Trimming at V came to 3 bases and at J to 6 bases, leaving 4 bases not matched to a gene. This CDR3 comprises 13 residues. The CDR3 nucleotides read TGTGCCAGCAGTTTTAGGCAGGGGGATGGCTACACCTTC. It specifies CASSFRQGDGYTF.

This rearrangement joins TRBV27 to TRBJ1-5; no reliable D call. Germline CDR1 reads MNHEY; CDR2 reads SMNVEV (reference sequence). The CDR3 has 13 amino acids. V lost 0 bases to trimming and J lost 2 bases, with 2 bases between them. This CDR3 is CASSLSGNQPQHF. The CDR3 nucleotides are TGTGCCAGCAGTTTATCCGGCAATCAGCCCCAGCATTTT.

The V gene is TRBV6-1, the J gene TRBJ1-5; TRBD1 is a possible D gene (6 bases). Trimming shortened V by 2 bases and J by 0 bases, and 8 bases separated the two germline ends. The CDR3 runs to 15 residues. Germline loops: CDR1 MNHNS, CDR2 SASEGT. The CDR3 sequence is CASSEQGISNQPQHF. CDR3 in DNA: TGTGCCAGCAGTGAACAGGGGATTAGCAATCAGCCCCAGCATTTT.

The rearrangement links TRBV11-1 to TRBJ2-6; perhaps TRBD1 as D (5 bases). The CDR3 is 14 residues long. The V end lost 4 bases, the J end lost 8 bases, and 12 bases lay between the germline ends. Germline V CDR1 and CDR2: SGHAT, FQDESV (reference sequence). The CDR3 bases are TGTGCCAGCAGCTCATCTGGGGCGACCAACGTCCTGACTTTC. Protein sequence: CASSSSGATNVLTF.

The chain recombines TRBV5-1 with TRBJ2-7; 12 bases line up with TRBD1. The CDR3 covers 17 residues. The trim removed 8 bases at V and 3 bases at J, leaving 15 bases unmatched. The germline gives CDR1 SGHRS, CDR2 YFSETQ. The CDR3 DNA is TGCGCCAGTGCCGCCGGGACAGGGGGCTTCGACCGCTACGAGCAGTACTTC. Amino acid sequence: CASAAGTGGFDRYEQYF.

The chain links TRBV5-4 to TRBJ1-1, with D uncertain. The CDR3 runs to 13 residues. Germline-derived CDR1 and CDR2 are SGHNT and YYREEE (reference sequence). With 1 base removed from V and 1 base from J, the gap between germline ends came to 5 bases. In nucleotides, the CDR3 is TGTGCCAGCAGCTTGCAGTGGAACACTGAAGCTTTCTTT. This codes for CASSLQWNTEAFF.

This sequence joins TRBV28 and TRBJ2-2, with 10 positions matching TRBD2. Trimming removed 1 base from V and 5 bases from J; junction bases left unmatched: 4. From germline, CDR1 is MDHEN and CDR2 SYDVKM. The length of the CDR3 is 16 residues. The CDR3 protein is CASSLSLAGVTGELFF. The CDR3 region has the DNA TGTGCCAGCAGTTTATCCCTAGCGGGGGTAACCGGGGAGCTGTTTTTT.

This sequence joins TRBV27 and TRBJ1-5, with TRBD1 as a possible D gene (6 bases). CDR1 MNHEY and CDR2 SMNVEV come from the germline V gene (reference sequence). The CDR3 consists of 14 residues. Trimming removed 3 bases at V and 7 bases at J, with 13 bases between. The CDR3 is CASSFNPGAQPQHF. CDR3 coding DNA: TGTGCCAGCAGTTTTAACCCAGGGGCCCAGCCCCAGCATTTT.

The CDR3 is CASSEPGTLGGYYGYTF. CDR3 DNA: TGTGCCAGCAGTGAACCCGGGACATTGGGAGGGTACTATGGCTACACCTTC. This chain uses TRBV6-1 with TRBJ1-2; D perhaps matches TRBD1 (6 bases). The CDR3 contains 17 residues. Looked up from germline, CDR1 is MNHNS and CDR2 is SASEGT. V was clipped by 2 bases and J by 3 bases, with 19 bases between them.

J is TRBJ2-7 and V is TRBV28; D unresolved. Germline CDR1 and CDR2: MDHEN and SYDVKM. The V and J ends lost 2 bases and 6 bases respectively, with 11 bases between them. The CDR3 contains 13 residues. DNA of the CDR3: TGTGCCAGCAGTTTACCCTTGAGCCTCGAGCAGTACTTC. The encoded protein is CASSLPLSLEQYF.